The next 8 T cell receptor beta chains were all read from a single sample in a study of blood T cell repertoires in COVID-19. Assay: immunoSEQ multiplex PCR; the TCRdb copy retains only in-frame clones and omits some. The data show a few hundred thousand clones, roughly 80% seen once. The sequenced sample consisted of peripheral blood. These receptors originate from a human donor in a cohort sampled during active COVID-19.

This clone was seen only a few times. The V call is TRBV6-2 or TRBV6-3, the J call TRBJ1-2, with a tentative D call TRBD1 (6 bases). The CDR3 sequence is 13 residues long. Trimming left V 6 bases short and J 8 bases short, with 16 bases between. The germline gives CDR1 MNHEY, CDR2 SVGEGT. The CDR3 loop is CASSTGAGDGYTF. CDR3 bases: TGTGCCAGCAGCACTGGGGCAGGGGACGGCTACACCTTC.

The chain combines TRBV4-1 with TRBJ2-3; no reliable D call. The CDR3 spans 14 residues. Germline-derived CDR1 and CDR2 are MGHRA and YSYEKL. Trimming removed 0 bases at V and 8 bases at J, with 12 bases between. The CDR3 sequence is CASSQDISLVTQYF. The CDR3 DNA reads as TGCGCCAGCAGCCAAGATATTAGTTTGGTTACGCAGTATTTT.

This chain links TRBV7-9 with TRBJ2-2; possible D gene TRBD1, 5 bases. The CDR3 has 16 residues. Germline assignment: CDR1 SEHNR and CDR2 FQNEAQ (reference sequence). With 2 bases removed from V and 1 base from J, the gap between germline ends came to 11 bases. In nucleotides, the CDR3 is TGTGCCAGCAGCTTACCGGACAAAGGGAACACCGGGGAGCTGTTTTTT. This sequence encodes CASSLPDKGNTGELFF.

Here the CDR3 DNA reads TGCAGCGGTAGCGGGGCATACAATGAGCAGTTCTTC. It specifies CSGSGAYNEQFF. The genes are TRBV29-1 and TRBJ2-1; the match to TRBD2 covers 8 bases. The trim removed 7 bases at V and 4 bases at J, leaving 3 bases unmatched. The CDR3 spans 12 residues. Germline loops: CDR1 SQVTM, CDR2 ANQGSEA.

The chain has TRBV2 and TRBJ2-3; D might be TRBD2 (5 bases). V lost 4 bases to trimming and J lost 0 bases, with 14 bases between them. This CDR3 is built from 16 residues. Germline CDR1 is SNHLY and CDR2 is FYNNEI. This chain's CDR3 is CASSVNGLPSTDTQYF. CDR3 in DNA: TGTGCCAGCAGTGTGAATGGACTGCCTAGCACAGATACGCAGTATTTT.

The rearrangement joins TRBV30 to TRBJ2-3; 10 bases agree with TRBD1. The junction had 5 bases not matched to a gene; V was cut back by 2 bases and J by 3 bases. The CDR3 has 15 residues. CDR1 is GTSNPN, CDR2 SVGIG, per germline (reference sequence). The CDR3 loop reads CAWSLTGQGTDTQYF. DNA of the CDR3: TGTGCCTGGAGTCTAACGGGACAGGGGACAGATACGCAGTATTTT. The whole variable domain, remainder taken from reference TRBV30 and TRBJ2-3, is SQTIHQWPATLVQPVGSPLSLECTVEGTSNPNLYWYRQAAGRGLQLLFYSVGIGQISSEVPQNLSASRPQDRQFILSSKKLLLSDSGFYLCAWSLTGQGTDTQYFGPGTRLTVL.

The chain recombines TRBV15 with TRBJ1-1, with unresolved D. V lost 7 bases and J lost 11, with 14 bases in between. This CDR3 comprises 11 residues. Per germline, CDR1 LNHNV and CDR2 YYDKDF (reference sequence). In DNA form, the CDR3 reads TGTGCCACCACCCGATGGGAGTCGGCTTTCTTT. It translates to CATTRWESAFF.

The chain is built from TRBV4-2 and TRBJ2-3, with 7 bases aligning to TRBD2. CDR1 and CDR2 from the germline V gene are LGHNA and YNFKEQ. This CDR3 has 16 amino acids. The J segment lost 2 bases and the V segment lost 4 bases, leaving 9 bases of the junction unmatched. CDR3 DNA: TGTGCCAGCAGCCTTGCTAGCGGAACCTACACAGATACGCAGTATTTT. It encodes CASSLASGTYTDTQYF.